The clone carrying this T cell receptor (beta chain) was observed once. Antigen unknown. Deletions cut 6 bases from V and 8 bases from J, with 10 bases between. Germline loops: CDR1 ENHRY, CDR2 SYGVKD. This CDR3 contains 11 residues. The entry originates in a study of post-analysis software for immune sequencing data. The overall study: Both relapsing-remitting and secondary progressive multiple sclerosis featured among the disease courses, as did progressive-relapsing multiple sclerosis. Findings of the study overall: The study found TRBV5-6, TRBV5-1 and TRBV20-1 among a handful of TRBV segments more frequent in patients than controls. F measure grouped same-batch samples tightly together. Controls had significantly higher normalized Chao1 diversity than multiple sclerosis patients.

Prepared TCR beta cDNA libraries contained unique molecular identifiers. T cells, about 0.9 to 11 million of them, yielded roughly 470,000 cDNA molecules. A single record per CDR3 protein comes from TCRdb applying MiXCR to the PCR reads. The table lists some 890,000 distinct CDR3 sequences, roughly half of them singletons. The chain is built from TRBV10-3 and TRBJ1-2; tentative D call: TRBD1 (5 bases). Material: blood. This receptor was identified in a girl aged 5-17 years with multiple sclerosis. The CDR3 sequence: CAISLGEGYTF. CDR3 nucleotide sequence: TGTGCCATCAGCTTGGGGGAAGGCTACACCTTC.